One and the same sample provided the 24 T cell receptor beta chains below, sequenced in a study of blood T cell repertoires in COVID-19. Using immunoSEQ multiplex PCR, the repertoire was profiled, and TCRdb retains in-frame clones only, with some absent. The sample holds approximately 280,000 clones, roughly nine tenths seen once. Source material: peripheral blood. The receptor set was obtained from a man between 50 and 59 years old with acute or convalescent COVID-19.

Notes on this clone: Other DNA sequences in this sample translate to the same CDR3. The CDR3 region is CASSPRGEKLFF. In DNA form, the CDR3 reads TGCGCCAGCAGCCCTCGGGGTGAAAAACTGTTTTTT. The chain couples TRBV4-1 to TRBJ1-4; D is unclear. Germline CDR1 and CDR2: MGHRA and YSYEKL. V gave up 4 bases and J gave up 7 bases, with 7 bases separating them. CDR3 length: 12 amino acids.

The rearrangement uses TRBV11-3 and TRBJ2-3; D is possibly TRBD2 (6 bases). From germline, CDR1 is SGHNT and CDR2 YENEEA. This CDR3 spans 15 amino acids. The V gene lost 4 bases and the J gene lost 5 bases, with 16 bases spanning the gap. The CDR3 here is CASSSAGTQGDTQYF. The CDR3 region has the DNA TGTGCCAGCAGCTCGGCGGGGACCCAGGGAGATACGCAGTATTTT.

The chain carries TRBV7-9 and TRBJ1-2; perhaps TRBD1 as D (6 bases). Trimming took off 5 bases at V and 8 bases at J, with 21 bases between the two ends. The CDR3 spans 15 residues. Germline CDR1 SEHNR, CDR2 FQNEAQ (reference sequence). Here the CDR3 reads CASSPQRTVRGGYTF. The CDR3 DNA follows: TGTGCCAGCAGCCCCCAAAGGACAGTCCGAGGAGGCTACACCTTC.

The J gene is TRBJ2-5, the V gene TRBV11-2, with D unclear. The CDR3 runs 14 residues. Trimming pared 1 base from V and 4 bases from J, leaving 10 bases between. Germline CDR1 SGHAT, CDR2 FQNNGV. CDR3 region: CASSLGGPIETQYF. In nucleotides, the CDR3 is TGTGCCAGCAGCTTAGGCGGCCCCATAGAGACCCAGTACTTC.

This clone came up once. The V and J genes are TRBV3-1 (or the pseudogene TRBV3-2) and TRBJ2-7; possible D gene TRBD1, 5 bases. The CDR3 runs 15 residues. From germline, CDR1 is LGHDT and CDR2 YNNKEL (reference sequence). Trimming shortened V by 4 bases and J by 3 bases, and 16 bases separated the two germline ends. This CDR3 is CASSPETEKGYEQYF. As DNA, the CDR3 is TGTGCCAGCAGCCCCGAGACAGAAAAGGGCTACGAGCAGTACTTC.

The chain employs TRBV7-9 and TRBJ1-4, with D unclear. Trimming took 1 base from V and 0 from J, leaving 9 bases between them. This CDR3 contains 16 residues. Germline CDR1 is SEHNR and CDR2 is FQNEAQ (reference sequence). The DNA for the CDR3 is TGTGCCAGCAGCTTAGAGCCATTTGCAACTAATGAAAAACTGTTTTTT. Translating gives CASSLEPFATNEKLFF.

The chain links TRBV6-4 to TRBJ2-7; TRBD2 matches 13 bases. CDR1 MRHNA and CDR2 SNTAGT come from the germline V gene. This CDR3 has 12 amino acids. The ends lost 7 bases at V and 7 bases at J; junction bases unmatched: 1. For the CDR3, the DNA is TGTGCCAGCAAGGGACTAGCGGGGGAGCAGTACTTC. It is translated as CASKGLAGEQYF.

This chain joins TRBV7-2 and TRBJ1-2; 7 bases map to TRBD1. Per germline, CDR1 SGHTA and CDR2 FQGNSA. V shed 2 bases and J 4 bases; nucleotides not matched to a gene: 7. There are 15 residues in the CDR3. The CDR3 bases are TGTGCCAGCAGCTTATGGGACAGTACTCTCTATGGCTACACCTTC. Encoded protein: CASSLWDSTLYGYTF.

The chain has TRBV30 and TRBJ1-6, with D maybe TRBD1 (5 bases). The germline V gene has CDR1 GTSNPN and CDR2 SVGIG (reference sequence). CDR3 length: 13 amino acids. V lost 3 bases to trimming and J lost 4 bases, with 7 bases between them. Here the CDR3 reads CAWSGGYNSPLHF. The CDR3 DNA reads as TGTGCCTGGAGCGGGGGGTATAATTCACCCCTCCACTTT.

The gene calls are TRBV5-4 and TRBJ2-1, with D maybe TRBD1 (5 bases). This CDR3 region has 15 residues. V was cut by 3 bases and J by 7 bases, with 17 bases left in between. CDR1 SGHNT and CDR2 YYREEE come from the germline V gene (reference sequence). The CDR3 here is CASSSPSSGWNEQFF. The CDR3 DNA reads as TGTGCCAGCAGCTCCCCCAGTTCAGGGTGGAATGAGCAGTTCTTC.

This clone appeared once. The chain joins TRBV6-5 to TRBJ2-7; the match to TRBD2 covers 7 bases. Germline V gene data show CDR1 as MNHEY and CDR2 as SVGAGI. Losses at the gene ends were 5 bases for V and 3 bases for J; bases not matched to a gene: 4. This CDR3 contains 13 residues. The chain's CDR3 is CASSLAEFYEQYF. Written as DNA, the CDR3 is TGTGCCAGCAGTCTAGCGGAGTTCTACGAGCAGTACTTC.

This chain connects TRBV7-2 to TRBJ1-3, with D maybe TRBD1 (6 bases). The germline V and J ends were trimmed by 5 bases and 5 bases, with 16 bases remaining between them. In germline, CDR1 is SGHTA, CDR2 FQGNSA. The CDR3 sequence is 15 residues long. The CDR3 loop reads CASSPGGAGRNTIYF. CDR3 coding DNA: TGTGCCAGCAGCCCGGGGGGGGCAGGTAGAAACACCATATATTTT.

The chain combines TRBV2 with TRBJ2-3; the D gene is possibly TRBD2 (5 bases). This CDR3 comprises 16 residues. Trimming took off 7 bases at V and 0 bases at J, with 17 bases between the two ends. The germline V gene has CDR1 SNHLY and CDR2 FYNNEI. The CDR3 reads CASTPPGILSTDTQYF. The DNA of the CDR3 is TGTGCCAGCACCCCTCCCGGGATCCTAAGCACAGATACGCAGTATTTT.

The chain couples TRBV29-1 to TRBJ1-6, with D unclear. CDR1 and CDR2 (germline): SQVTM, ANQGSEA. The germline V and J ends were trimmed by 7 bases and 0 bases, with 10 bases remaining between them. CDR3 size: 14 residues. Written as DNA, the CDR3 is TGCAGCGCCCAAGGGAGCTCCTATAATTCACCCCTCCACTTT. It yields the protein CSAQGSSYNSPLHF. The full variable domain, with the rest looked up from reference TRBV29-1 and TRBJ1-6, is SAVISQKPSRDICQRGTSLTIQCQVDSQVTMMFWYRQQPGQSLTLIATANQGSEATYESGFVIDKFPISRPNLTFSTLTVSNMSPEDSSIYLCSAQGSSYNSPLHFGNGTRLTVT.

The chain uses TRBV7-8 and TRBJ1-1; no clear D. Germline V gene sequence: CDR1 SGHVS, CDR2 FQNEAQ. This CDR3 is 12 amino acids long. Trimming shortened V by 3 bases and J by 6 bases, and 8 bases separated the two germline ends. The CDR3 loop reads CASSFHSAEAFF. The CDR3 DNA sequence: TGTGCCAGCAGCTTCCATTCAGCTGAAGCTTTCTTT.

The rearrangement links TRBV7-2 to TRBJ1-5; 7 bases fit TRBD1. Germline loops: CDR1 SGHTA, CDR2 FQGNSA. CDR3 size: 17 residues. J lost 3 bases, V lost 5 bases, and 13 bases had no gene match. In DNA, the CDR3 is TGTGCCAGCAGCACCTACAGGGGACCGAGAAACAATCAGCCCCAGCATTTT. Translated, it gives CASSTYRGPRNNQPQHF.

The V call is TRBV5-1, the J call TRBJ2-3, with D possibly being TRBD1 (6 bases). CDR1 and CDR2 (germline): SGHRS, YFSETQ. V was cut by 3 bases and J by 0 bases, with 17 bases left in between. The CDR3 has 17 amino acids. CDR3 sequence (DNA): TGCGCCAGCAGCTCATTCGGGACACAGCTTAGCACAGATACGCAGTATTTT. Protein product: CASSSFGTQLSTDTQYF.

In its sample, this clone was seen once. The chain joins TRBV11-3 to TRBJ2-1, with D possibly matching TRBD1 (6 bases). V lost 3 bases and J lost 3, with 9 bases in between. The CDR3 is 14 residues long. Germline loops: CDR1 SGHNT, CDR2 YENEEA. CDR3 residues: CASSLGDNYNEQFF. Written as DNA, the CDR3 is TGTGCCAGCAGCTTGGGGGACAACTACAATGAGCAGTTCTTC.

The chain recombines TRBV19 with TRBJ1-5; 8 bases are shared with TRBD1. This CDR3 region has 16 residues. Germline CDR1 and CDR2: LNHDA and SQIVND (reference sequence). The trim removed 5 bases at V and 7 bases at J, leaving 13 bases unmatched. CDR3 protein: CASSALGQGQRQPQHF. The DNA for the CDR3 is TGTGCCAGTAGTGCCCTCGGACAGGGCCAGCGGCAGCCCCAGCATTTT.

This clone was observed once. J is TRBJ2-2 and V is TRBV25-1, with TRBD1 as a possible D gene (5 bases). CDR1 and CDR2 from the germline V gene are MGHDK and SYGVNS. This CDR3 spans 14 amino acids. V was cut by 5 bases and J by 5 bases, with 12 bases left in between. The CDR3 coding sequence is TGTGCCAGCAGTACCCCAGGGCGGACCGGGGAGCTGTTTTTT. Encoded protein: CASSTPGRTGELFF.

The rearrangement joins TRBV9 to TRBJ1-1, with 8 bases lining up with TRBD1. Germline values: CDR1 SGDLS, CDR2 YYNGEE. The CDR3 consists of 15 residues. V lost 4 bases to trimming and J lost 6 bases; unmatched junction nucleotides: 11. The CDR3 reads CASSPGDRRLAEAFF. DNA for the CDR3: TGTGCCAGCAGCCCGGGGGACAGGCGATTGGCTGAAGCTTTCTTT. The complete variable domain, with remaining parts taken from reference TRBV9 and TRBJ1-1, reads DSGVTQTPKHLITATGQRVTLRCSPRSGDLSVYWYQQSLDQGLQFLIQYYNGEERAKGNILERFSAQQFPDLHSELNLSSLELGDSALYFCASSPGDRRLAEAFFGQGTRLTVV.

This clone was seen only once. This chain links TRBV4-1 with TRBJ2-7; D possibly corresponds to TRBD2 (6 bases). Germline lookup yields CDR1 MGHRA and CDR2 YSYEKL. This CDR3 region has 15 residues. With 0 bases removed from V and 2 bases from J, the gap between germline ends came to 11 bases. CDR3 bases: TGCGCCAGCAGCCAAGATTGGGGGGAGACCTACGAGCAGTACTTC. It yields the protein CASSQDWGETYEQYF.

J is TRBJ2-2 and V is TRBV5-1; tentative D call: TRBD2 (5 bases). CDR1 and CDR2 (germline): SGHRS, YFSETQ. The CDR3 is 14 amino acids. Trimming stripped 0 bases from V and 6 bases from J, with 9 bases between. CDR3 DNA sequence: TGCGCCAGCAGCTTGGCCGGGGTTGCCGGGGAGCTGTTTTTT. Translated: CASSLAGVAGELFF. Complete variable domain (other parts from reference TRBV5-1 and TRBJ2-2): KAGVTQTPRYLIKTRGQQVTLSCSPISGHRSVSWYQQTPGQGLQFLFEYFSETQRNKGNFPGRFSGRQFSNSRSEMNVSTLELGDSALYLCASSLAGVAGELFFGEGSRLTVL.

The rearrangement joins TRBV5-4 to TRBJ1-2; 9 bases line up with TRBD1. CDR3 length: 11 amino acids. Per the germline V gene, CDR1 is SGHNT and CDR2 is YYREEE (reference sequence). With 5 bases clipped from V and 11 bases from J, the junction kept 4 bases outside the gene matches. The CDR3 spells CASSRDRVYTF. DNA for the CDR3: TGTGCCAGCAGTCGGGACAGGGTTTACACCTTC.